This TCR beta chain was identified in a study of T cell repertoires in cytomegalovirus infection. As for the study in general: Public TCR beta signature analysis indicated the presence of both CMV infection and matching HLA type.

TCRdb passed the reads through MiXCR, listing each CDR3 protein once. This repertoire shows around 530,000 distinct CDR3 sequences, 16% found once; its top ten account for roughly a quarter. The CDR3 contains 15 residues. The germline V gene encodes CDR1 KGHDR and CDR2 SFDVKD. The germline V and J ends were trimmed by 5 bases and 2 bases, with 12 bases remaining between them. The receptor's source is a human donor in good health (CMV status not recorded). Some clones in this sample may be carry-over from other donors' samples. The rearrangement uses TRBV24-1 and TRBJ2-1; D possibly corresponds to TRBD2 (6 bases). The sequenced sample consisted of CD8+ T cells from PBMCs. This CDR3 reads CATSGRVTAYNEQFF. DNA of the CDR3: TGTGCCACCAGTGGGAGGGTGACGGCCTACAATGAGCAGTTCTTC.